This T cell receptor (beta chain) came from a study of T cells expressing NK-cell markers. Study context: Each TCR beta repertoire originated in sorted T cells that were CD3+CD56+NKG2C+, CD3+CD56+NKG2C- or CD3+CD56-NKG2C+.

This CDR3 has 16 amino acids. Germline V gene lookup returns CDR1 SGHDN and CDR2 FVKESK. TCR beta libraries carry UMIs added by 5'RACE template switching. TCRdb reprocessed the 5' RACE reads, keeping one entry per CDR3 protein, no DNA. The sample totals some 340,000 distinct CDR3 sequences. The chain employs TRBV14 and TRBJ2-2; checking the TCRdb D call of TRBD1 is not possible without DNA. The source is a man aged 18-69 years in good health. The specimen sequenced was blood T cells: a sorted CD56 or NKG2C T cell subset, CD4+ or CD8+ T cells, or bulk PBMC T cells (not recorded which). This CDR3 is CASSQVRGQGTGELFF.